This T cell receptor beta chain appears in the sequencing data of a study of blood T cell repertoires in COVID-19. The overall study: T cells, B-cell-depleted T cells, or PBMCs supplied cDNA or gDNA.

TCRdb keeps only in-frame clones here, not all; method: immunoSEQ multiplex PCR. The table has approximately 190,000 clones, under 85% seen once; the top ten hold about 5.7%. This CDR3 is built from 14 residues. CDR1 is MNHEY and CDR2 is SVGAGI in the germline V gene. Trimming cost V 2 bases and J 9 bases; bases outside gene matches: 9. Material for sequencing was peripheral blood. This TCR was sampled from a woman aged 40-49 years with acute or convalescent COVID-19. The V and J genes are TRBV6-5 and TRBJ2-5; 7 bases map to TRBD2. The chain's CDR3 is CASSYGGSLGAQYF. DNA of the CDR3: TGTGCCAGCAGTTACGGCGGGAGTCTCGGGGCCCAGTACTTC.